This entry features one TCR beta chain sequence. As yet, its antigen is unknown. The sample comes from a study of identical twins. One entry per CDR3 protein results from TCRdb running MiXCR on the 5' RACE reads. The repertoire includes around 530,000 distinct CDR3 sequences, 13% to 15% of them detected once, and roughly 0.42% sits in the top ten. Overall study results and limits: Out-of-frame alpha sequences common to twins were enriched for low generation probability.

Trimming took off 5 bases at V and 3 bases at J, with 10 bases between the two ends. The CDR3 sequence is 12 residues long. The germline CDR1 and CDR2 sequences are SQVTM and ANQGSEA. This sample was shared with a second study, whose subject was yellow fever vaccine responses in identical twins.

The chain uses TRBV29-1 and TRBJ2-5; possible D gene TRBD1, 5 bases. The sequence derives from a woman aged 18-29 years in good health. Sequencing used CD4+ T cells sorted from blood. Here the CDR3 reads CSVTKTEETQYF. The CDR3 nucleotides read TGCAGCGTTACTAAGACAGAAGAGACCCAGTACTTC.